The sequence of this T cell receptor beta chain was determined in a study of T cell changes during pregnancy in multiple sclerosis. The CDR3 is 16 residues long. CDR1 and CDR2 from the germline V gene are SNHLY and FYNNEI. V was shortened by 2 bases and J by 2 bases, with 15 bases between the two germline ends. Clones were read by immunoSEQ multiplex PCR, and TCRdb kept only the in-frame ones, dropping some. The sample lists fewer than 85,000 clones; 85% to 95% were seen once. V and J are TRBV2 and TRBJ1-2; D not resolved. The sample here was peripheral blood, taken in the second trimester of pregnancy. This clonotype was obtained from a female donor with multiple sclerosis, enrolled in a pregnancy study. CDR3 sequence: CASSELDDKPNYGYTF. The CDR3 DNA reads TGTGCCAGCAGTGAATTGGATGACAAACCCAACTATGGCTACACCTTC.